This T cell receptor beta chain came from a study of T cell responses to AZD1222 COVID-19 vaccine. Study findings and constraints: The study identified only a handful of AZD1222 recipients as seropositive at baseline. The donors showed a predominance of white British ancestry and of females, with possible underestimation of clonal diversity. Every sample of the repertoires postdated the peak T cell response. Following two doses of AZD1222, Spike-specific TCR breadth and depth rose.

Turning to this clone: The antigen is unknown.

Sequencing used immunoSEQ multiplex PCR; TCRdb keeps in-frame clones, though not all of them. The table lists over 150,000 clones, over 75% of them singletons. In germline, CDR1 is DFQATT, CDR2 SNEGSKA (reference sequence). There are 14 residues in the CDR3. V was clipped by 3 bases and J by 6 bases; unmatched bases: 5. The clonotype was recovered from an adult in good health. The specimen comprised peripheral blood, sampled on day 0 of AZD1222 vaccination. The rearrangement links TRBV20-1 to TRBJ2-1; 10 bases agree with TRBD2. CDR3 amino acids: CSASSGGRVNEQFF. The CDR3 DNA reads TGCAGTGCTAGTAGCGGGGGGAGAGTCAATGAGCAGTTCTTC.